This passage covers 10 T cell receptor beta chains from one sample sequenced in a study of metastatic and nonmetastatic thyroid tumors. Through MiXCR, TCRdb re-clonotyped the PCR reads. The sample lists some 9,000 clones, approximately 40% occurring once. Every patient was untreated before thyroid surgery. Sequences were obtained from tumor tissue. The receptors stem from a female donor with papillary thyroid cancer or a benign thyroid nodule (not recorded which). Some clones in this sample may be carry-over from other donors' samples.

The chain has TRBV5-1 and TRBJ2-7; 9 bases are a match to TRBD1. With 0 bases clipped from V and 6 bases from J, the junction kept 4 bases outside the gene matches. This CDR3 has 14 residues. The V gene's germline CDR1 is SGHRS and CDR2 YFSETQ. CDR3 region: CASSLEQGAREQYF. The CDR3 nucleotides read TGCGCCAGCAGCTTGGAACAGGGGGCTCGCGAGCAGTACTTC.

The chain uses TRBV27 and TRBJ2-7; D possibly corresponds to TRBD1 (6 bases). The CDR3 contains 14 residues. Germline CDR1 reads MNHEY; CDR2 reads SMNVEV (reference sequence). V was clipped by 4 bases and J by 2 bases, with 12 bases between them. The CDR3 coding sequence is TGTGCCAGCAGTTATCAGGGGAAAGCCTACGAGCAGTACTTC. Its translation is CASSYQGKAYEQYF.

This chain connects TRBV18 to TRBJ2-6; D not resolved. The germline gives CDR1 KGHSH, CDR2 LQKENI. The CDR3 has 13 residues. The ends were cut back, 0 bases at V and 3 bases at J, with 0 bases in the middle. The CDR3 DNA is TGTGCCAGCTCACCACCTGGGGCCAACGTCCTGACTTTC. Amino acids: CASSPPGANVLTF.

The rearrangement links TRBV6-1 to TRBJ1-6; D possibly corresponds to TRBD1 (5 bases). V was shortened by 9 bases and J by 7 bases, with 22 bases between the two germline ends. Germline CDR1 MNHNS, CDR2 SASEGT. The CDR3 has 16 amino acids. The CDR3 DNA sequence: TGTGCCAGTTCCCCCCGAGGGGTGTCGCACAATTCACCCCTCCACTTT. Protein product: CASSPRGVSHNSPLHF.

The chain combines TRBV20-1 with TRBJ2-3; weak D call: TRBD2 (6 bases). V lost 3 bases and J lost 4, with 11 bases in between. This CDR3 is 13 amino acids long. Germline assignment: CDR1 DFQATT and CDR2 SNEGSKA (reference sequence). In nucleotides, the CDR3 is TGCAGTGCTAGCGGGGGTGCCTCAGATACGCAGTATTTT. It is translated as CSASGGASDTQYF.

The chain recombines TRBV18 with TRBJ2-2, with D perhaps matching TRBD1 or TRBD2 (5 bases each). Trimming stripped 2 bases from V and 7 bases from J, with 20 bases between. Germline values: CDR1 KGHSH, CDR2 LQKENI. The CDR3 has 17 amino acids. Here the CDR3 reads CASSPGRNRRFHGELFF. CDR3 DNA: TGTGCCAGCTCACCAGGGAGAAACAGGAGGTTCCACGGGGAGCTGTTTTTT. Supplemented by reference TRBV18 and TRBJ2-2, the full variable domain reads NAGVMQNPRHLVRRRGQEARLRCSPMKGHSHVYWYRQLPEEGLKFMVYLQKENIIDESGMPKERFSAEFPKEGPSILRIQQVVRGDSAAYFCASSPGRNRRFHGELFFGEGSRLTVL.

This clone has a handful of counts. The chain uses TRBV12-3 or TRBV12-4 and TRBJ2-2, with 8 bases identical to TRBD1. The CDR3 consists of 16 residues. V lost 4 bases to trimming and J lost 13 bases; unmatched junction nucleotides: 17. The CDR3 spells CASSSHRAGGTVGLFF. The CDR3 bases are TGTGCCAGCAGTTCGCACAGGGCAGGGGGCACCGTGGGGCTGTTTTTT.

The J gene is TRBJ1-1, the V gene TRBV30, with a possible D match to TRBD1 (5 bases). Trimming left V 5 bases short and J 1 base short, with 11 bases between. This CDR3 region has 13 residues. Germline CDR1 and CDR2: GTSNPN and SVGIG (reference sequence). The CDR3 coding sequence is TGTGCCTGGGGAAGTGGGGGGAACACTGAAGCTTTCTTT. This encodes CAWGSGGNTEAFF. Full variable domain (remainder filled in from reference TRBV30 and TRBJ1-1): SQTIHQWPATLVQPVGSPLSLECTVEGTSNPNLYWYRQAAGRGLQLLFYSVGIGQISSEVPQNLSASRPQDRQFILSSKKLLLSDSGFYLCAWGSGGNTEAFFGQGTRLTVV.

CDR3 bases: TGTGCCAGCAGCCAAGGAGGGAATAATTCACCCCTCCACTTT. Its translation: CASSQGGNNSPLHF. The rearrangement joins TRBV3-1 to TRBJ1-6; no definite D call. CDR1 LGHDT and CDR2 YNNKEL come from the germline V gene (reference sequence). The CDR3 spans 14 residues. Between the trimmed V and J ends, which lost 1 base and 5 bases, there was a span of 6 bases.

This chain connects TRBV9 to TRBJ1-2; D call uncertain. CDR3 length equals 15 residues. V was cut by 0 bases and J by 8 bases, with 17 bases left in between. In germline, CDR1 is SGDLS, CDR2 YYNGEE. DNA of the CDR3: TGTGCCAGCAGCGTAGAACCGACGGCCTCAAGAGGCTACACCTTC. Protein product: CASSVEPTASRGYTF.